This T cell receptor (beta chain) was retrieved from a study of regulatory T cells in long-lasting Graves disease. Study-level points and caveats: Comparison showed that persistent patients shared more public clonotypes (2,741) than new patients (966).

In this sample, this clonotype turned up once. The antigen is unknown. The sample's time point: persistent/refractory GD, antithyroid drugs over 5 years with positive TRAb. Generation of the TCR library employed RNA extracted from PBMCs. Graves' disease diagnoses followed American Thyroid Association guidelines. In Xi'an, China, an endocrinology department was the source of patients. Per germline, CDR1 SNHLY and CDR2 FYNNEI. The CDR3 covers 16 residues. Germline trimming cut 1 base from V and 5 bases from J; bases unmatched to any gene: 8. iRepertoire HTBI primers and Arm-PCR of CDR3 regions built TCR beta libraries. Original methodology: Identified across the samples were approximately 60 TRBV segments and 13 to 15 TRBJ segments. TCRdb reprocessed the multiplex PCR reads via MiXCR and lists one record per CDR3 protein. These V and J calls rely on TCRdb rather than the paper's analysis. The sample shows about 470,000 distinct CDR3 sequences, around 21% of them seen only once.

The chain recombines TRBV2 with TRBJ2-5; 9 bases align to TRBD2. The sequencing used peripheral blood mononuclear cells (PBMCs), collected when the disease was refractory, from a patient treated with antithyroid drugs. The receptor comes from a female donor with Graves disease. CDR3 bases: TGTGCCAGCAGTGAAGTGCGCGGGAGGGCCGGGGAGACCCAGTACTTC. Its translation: CASSEVRGRAGETQYF.